The source of this T cell receptor (beta chain) is a study of tissue T cells after allogeneic stem cell transplantation. Study details: Of the grafts for graft-versus-host disease patients, several were unmodified and three CD34-selected. Study observations and caveats: TCR repertoires tracked anatomic similarity, regardless of disease or transplant status. Shared clones across patients were few; motif clustering revealed tissue-specific shared signatures.

Germline V lookup: CDR1 KGHSH, CDR2 LQKENI. CDR3 length: 15 residues. V lost 1 base, J lost 0 bases, and 9 bases lay in between. Libraries were prepared by immunoSEQ multiplex PCR; TCRdb keeps only in-frame clonotypes and omits some of them. Altogether tens of thousands of clones are present, 85% to 90% being singletons, with the ten largest covering roughly 3.6%. Notes on this clone: What it binds is unknown.

The receptor was isolated from a woman aged 18 to 55 who later had graft-versus-host disease after an allogeneic stem cell transplant. The J gene is TRBJ1-2, the V gene TRBV18; D is ambiguous. The material sequenced was blood, taken before transplantation. CDR3 loop: CASSPRPQANYGYTF. CDR3 nucleotides: TGTGCCAGCTCACCACGACCACAAGCTAACTATGGCTACACCTTC.